This is a list of T cell receptor beta chains from one sample in a study of beta chain features in type 1 diabetes. Clones were read by immunoSEQ multiplex PCR, and TCRdb kept only the in-frame ones, dropping some. The sample lists more than 300,000 clones; approximately 10% were seen once. The sequenced sample was central memory CD4+ T cells from blood. These receptors all come from a man under 40 with type 1 diabetes. The CDR3 runs from the conserved cysteine through the conserved F or W. Fields, in order: V gene, clone size, CDR3 protein. The size entry is marked missing in some rows and otherwise reads once, few, many or a size class.

>TRBV18|.
CASSPGGAGTDTQYF
>TRBV27|many
CASAGGTGIEKLFF
>TRBV7-6|many
CASSLGLAGGDTGELFF
>TRBV28|.
CASSPFQYEQYF
>TRBV5-1|many
CASSLGLSYEGNTGELFF
>TRBV28|.
CASSPGGTNEKLFF
>TRBV5-6|.
CASSLYPPAEAFF
>TRBV28|few
CASSLSRTGASSYTF
>TRBV6-6|.
CASLPGQGTGELFF
>TRBV7-9|.
CASNRGQGPNTEAFF
>TRBV7-9|few
CASSFRDSKNEQFF
>TRBV5-1|.
CASSLGQGGQPQHF
>TRBV30|few
CAWSVQGTDTQYF
>TRBV27|.
CASSSGRSGQPQHF
>TRBV30|few
CAWRGQGVNYGYTF
>TRBV18|.
CASSPPEGANTEAFF
>TRBV7-9|many
CASSLATSYEQYF
>TRBV18|.
CASSSQDRETLHF
>TRBV28|many
CASSLTTVFNQPQHF
>TRBV5-1|.
CASSRVTDTQYF
>TRBV29-1|few
CSVVIGSSGSYNEQFF
>TRBV4-3|few
CASSQARYEQYF
>TRBV29-1|few
CSVAVSGANVLTF
>TRBV14|few
CASSLGASGGYEQYF
>TRBV19|.
CASSIEGDRNFFNIQYF
>TRBV6-6|few
CASRDRRTSGGGTQYF
>TRBV7-9|few
CASSTPGQIYNEQFF
>TRBV9|few
CASSDSHSGAFF
>TRBV5-1|few
CASSLGIDPLYNEQFF
>TRBV5-1|few
CASSFEAGGYTF
>TRBV5-1|few
CASSFLTSQGGYTF
>TRBV7-2|few
CASSLTDRGRQPQHF
>TRBV6-1|.
CASSPTRVDIQYF
>TRBV7-9|few
CASSLAGQNTGELFF
>TRBV5-4|few
CASSLGGIQAAGEKLFF
>TRBV6-5|many
CASSKQETQYF
>TRBV13|.
CASSSMRGQGGGYTF
>TRBV5-1|few
CASSWGALSYEQYF
>TRBV7-9|few
CASSLAGYTEAFF
>TRBV30|.
CAWSAASTDTQYF
>TRBV7-2|few
CASSLGAGSNEQFF
>TRBV20-1|.
CSAEDYGYTF
>TRBV9|.
CASSVRPSGTGDFGEQFF
>TRBV5-6|.
CASSLYSPYEQYF
>TRBV10-3|.
CAIRGSGGQETQYF
>TRBV5-4|.
CASSSDSRGEQYF
>TRBV6-6|few
CASSNPGTGNTEAFF
>TRBV7-2|few
CASSLDSYSAEQFF
>TRBV7-9|few
CASSPPTSGGEQYF
>TRBV6-5|few
CASSRSQENSPLHF
>TRBV21-1|.
CASSKQGAQDTQYF
>TRBV7-9|.
CASSFRVQETQYF
>TRBV19|few
CASSPGRTGSKNIQYF
>TRBV4-3|.
CASSPGQGHNEQFF
>TRBV19|few
CASSIGNNLNTEAFF